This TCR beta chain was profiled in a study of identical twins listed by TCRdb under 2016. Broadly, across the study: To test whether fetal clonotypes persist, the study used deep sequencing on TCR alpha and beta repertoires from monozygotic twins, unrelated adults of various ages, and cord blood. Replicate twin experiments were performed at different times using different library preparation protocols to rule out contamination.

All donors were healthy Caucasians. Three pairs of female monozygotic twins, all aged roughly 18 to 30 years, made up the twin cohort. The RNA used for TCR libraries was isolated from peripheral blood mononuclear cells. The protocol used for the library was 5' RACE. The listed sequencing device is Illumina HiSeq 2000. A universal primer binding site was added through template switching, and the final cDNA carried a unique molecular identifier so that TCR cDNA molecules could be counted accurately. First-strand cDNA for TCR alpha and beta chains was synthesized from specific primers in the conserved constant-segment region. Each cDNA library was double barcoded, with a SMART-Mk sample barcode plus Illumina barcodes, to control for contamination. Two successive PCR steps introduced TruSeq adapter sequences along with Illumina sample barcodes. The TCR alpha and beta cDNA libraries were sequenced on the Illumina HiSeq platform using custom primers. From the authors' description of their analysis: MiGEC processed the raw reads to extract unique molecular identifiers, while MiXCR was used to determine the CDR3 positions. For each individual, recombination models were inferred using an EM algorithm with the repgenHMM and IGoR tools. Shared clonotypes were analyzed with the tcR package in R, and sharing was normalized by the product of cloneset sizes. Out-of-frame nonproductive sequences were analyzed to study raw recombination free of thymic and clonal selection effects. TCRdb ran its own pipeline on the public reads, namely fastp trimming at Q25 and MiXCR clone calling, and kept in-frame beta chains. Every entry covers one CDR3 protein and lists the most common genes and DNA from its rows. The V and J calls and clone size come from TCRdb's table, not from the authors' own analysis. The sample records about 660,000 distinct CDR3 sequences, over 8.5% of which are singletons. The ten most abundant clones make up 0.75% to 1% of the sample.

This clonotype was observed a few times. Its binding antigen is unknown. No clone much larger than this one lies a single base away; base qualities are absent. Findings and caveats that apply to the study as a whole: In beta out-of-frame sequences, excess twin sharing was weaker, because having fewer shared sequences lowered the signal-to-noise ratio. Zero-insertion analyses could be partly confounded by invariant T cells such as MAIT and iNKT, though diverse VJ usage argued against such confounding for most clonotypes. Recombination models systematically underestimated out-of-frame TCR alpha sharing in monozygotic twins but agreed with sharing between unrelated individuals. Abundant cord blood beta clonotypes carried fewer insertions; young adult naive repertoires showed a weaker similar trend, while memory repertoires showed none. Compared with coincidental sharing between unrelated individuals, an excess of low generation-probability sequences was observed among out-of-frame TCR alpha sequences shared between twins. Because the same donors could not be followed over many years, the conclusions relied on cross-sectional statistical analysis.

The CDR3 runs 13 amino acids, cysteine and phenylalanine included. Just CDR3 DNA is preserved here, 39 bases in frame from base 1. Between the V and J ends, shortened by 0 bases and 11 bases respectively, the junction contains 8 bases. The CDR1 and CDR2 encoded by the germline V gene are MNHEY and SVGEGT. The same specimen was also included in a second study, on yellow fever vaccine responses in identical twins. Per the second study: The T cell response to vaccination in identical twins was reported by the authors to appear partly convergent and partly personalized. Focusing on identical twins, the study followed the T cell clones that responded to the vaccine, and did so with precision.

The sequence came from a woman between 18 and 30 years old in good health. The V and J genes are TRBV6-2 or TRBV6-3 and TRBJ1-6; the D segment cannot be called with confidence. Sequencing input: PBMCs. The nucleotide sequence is TGTGCCAGCAGTTACTCGACTAGTCCACCCCTCCACTTT. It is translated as CASSYSTSPPLHF.